Listed here is a single T cell receptor beta chain. Sequence at one end of the junction differs from germline and may be a read error. The entry originates in a study of CD8+CD57+ T cells in acquired aplastic anemia. Overall study context: Isolated CD4+ and CD8+ cells, once sorted, yielded DNA averaging around 3 ug.

Researchers used genomic DNA as the template to profile TCR beta VDJ and CDR3. A single record per CDR3 protein comes from TCRdb applying MiXCR to the reads. The sample shows 200,000 to 300,000 distinct CDR3 sequences, less than 85% of them seen only once. Sequencing involved patients with CD8+CD57+ cell expansion previously shown by flow cytometry. The specimen was sorted CD4+, CD8+, or CD8+CD57+ T cells (not recorded which) from PBMCs. The receptor's source is a human donor with aplastic anemia.

The CDR3: CASSLDLTGRTSTDTQYF. The CDR3 nucleotides are TGTGCCAGCAGCTTAGATCTGACAGGGCGAACTAGCACAGATACGCAGTATTTT. The V and J genes are TRBV4-1 and TRBJ2-3; 7 positions match TRBD1. The length of the CDR3 is 18 residues. CDR1 MGHRA and CDR2 YSYEKL come from the germline V gene.